What follows are 11 T cell receptor beta chains derived from one specimen sequenced in a study of OX40 agonist ivuxolimab in advanced cancers. Produced via immunoSEQ multiplex PCR; TCRdb's table is partial and in-frame only. The data contain more than 30,000 clones, roughly nine tenths of them singletons. The sample in question was CD4+ or CD8+ T cells sorted from blood, obtained in a trial of the OX40 agonist ivuxolimab. The receptors here all came from an adult with an advanced solid tumor such as melanoma, head and neck, liver or kidney cancer.

In this sample, this clone turned up a few times. The chain carries TRBV6-5 and TRBJ1-2, with TRBD1 matching over 10 bases. The V gene's germline CDR1 is MNHEY and CDR2 SVGAGI. J was trimmed by 3 bases and V by 6 bases; bases with no gene match: 7. This CDR3 contains 15 residues. CDR3 in DNA: TGTGCCAGCAGCCGAGGGACAGGGGCCGACTATGGCTACACCTTC. It codes for CASSRGTGADYGYTF.

This clone was observed a handful of times. This rearrangement joins TRBV11-3 to TRBJ2-7, with D tentatively TRBD1 or TRBD2 (5 bases each). Germline lookup yields CDR1 SGHNT and CDR2 YENEEA. V gave up 3 bases and J gave up 5 bases, with 17 bases separating them. The CDR3 has 15 residues. The CDR3 here is CASSFPYAGTHEQYF. The CDR3 DNA reads as TGTGCCAGCAGCTTTCCCTACGCAGGGACCCACGAGCAGTACTTC.

The chain links TRBV5-4 to TRBJ2-1, with 7 bases aligning to TRBD2. The CDR3 totals 16 residues. CDR1 SGHNT and CDR2 YYREEE come from the germline V gene (reference sequence). Trimming at V came to 0 bases and at J to 7 bases, leaving 10 bases not matched to a gene. CDR3 in amino acids: CASSLGRRELRNEQFF. DNA for the CDR3: TGTGCCAGCAGCTTGGGGCGGCGGGAGTTGAGGAATGAGCAGTTCTTC.

The chain is built from TRBV7-2 and TRBJ2-7, with 7 bases identical to TRBD2. Per germline, CDR1 SGHTA and CDR2 FQGNSA. The CDR3 extends over 13 amino acids. V shed 4 bases, J shed 6 bases, and the junction held 6 bases outside the gene matches. The CDR3 is CASSSSGDSEQYF. In DNA form, the CDR3 reads TGTGCCAGCAGCTCTAGCGGTGACAGCGAGCAGTACTTC.

This chain links TRBV27 with TRBJ2-3; possible D gene TRBD1, 6 bases. CDR1 and CDR2 from the germline V gene are MNHEY and SMNVEV (reference sequence). This CDR3 contains 15 residues. V was cut by 4 bases and J by 2 bases, with 13 bases left in between. CDR3 region: CASSSPRTATDTQYF. CDR3 bases: TGTGCCAGCAGTTCCCCCCGGACAGCCACAGATACGCAGTATTTT.

The rearrangement links TRBV7-3 to TRBJ2-3; D is perhaps TRBD2 (6 bases). V shed 4 bases and J shed 2 bases, with 10 bases lying between them. Germline CDR1 reads SGHTA; CDR2 reads FQGTGA. CDR3 length equals 14 residues. CDR3 sequence: CASSSGLFTDTQYF. The CDR3 coding sequence is TGTGCCAGCAGCTCCGGACTATTCACAGATACGCAGTATTTT.

This chain joins TRBV18 and TRBJ2-7; D is tentatively TRBD1 or TRBD2 (5 bases each). Germline CDR1 and CDR2: KGHSH and LQKENI. The V end was cut by 6 bases, the J end by 2 bases, with 14 bases between. This CDR3 has 14 amino acids. CDR3: CASSRRDLAYEQYF. In DNA, the CDR3 is TGTGCCAGCTCCCGACGGGACCTGGCCTACGAGCAGTACTTC. Based on the CDR3 plus reference TRBV18 and TRBJ2-7, the full variable domain is NAGVMQNPRHLVRRRGQEARLRCSPMKGHSHVYWYRQLPEEGLKFMVYLQKENIIDESGMPKERFSAEFPKEGPSILRIQQVVRGDSAAYFCASSRRDLAYEQYFGPGTRLTVT.

This chain joins TRBV5-1 and TRBJ1-3; no firm D call. This CDR3 comprises 13 residues. V was shortened by 4 bases and J by 2 bases, with 7 bases between the two germline ends. Germline assignment: CDR1 SGHRS and CDR2 YFSETQ. This CDR3 reads CASSPDPGNTIYF. Here the CDR3 DNA reads TGCGCCAGCAGCCCGGACCCTGGAAACACCATATATTTT.

The rearrangement links TRBV11-2 to TRBJ1-4; TRBD1 matches at 8 bases. Trimming removed 5 bases from V and 8 bases from J; junction bases left unmatched: 10. Germline assignment: CDR1 SGHAT and CDR2 FQNNGV. This CDR3 has 15 amino acids. CDR3 DNA sequence: TGTGCCAGCAGCGGCGGACAGGGAGAATGGGAAAAACTGTTTTTT. As protein: CASSGGQGEWEKLFF.

DNA of the CDR3: TGCGCCAGCAGCTCGGGGGAGATTCGTGGAAACACCATATATTTT. It yields the protein CASSSGEIRGNTIYF. The gene calls are TRBV5-1 and TRBJ1-3; possible D gene TRBD1, 5 bases. Trimming removed 3 bases at V and 3 bases at J, with 13 bases between. The germline CDR1 and CDR2 sequences are SGHRS and YFSETQ. The CDR3 extends over 15 amino acids.

The V gene is TRBV6-1, the J gene TRBJ2-1; D is undetermined. Between the trimmed V and J ends, which lost 7 bases and 12 bases, there was a span of 16 bases. CDR1 and CDR2 from the germline V gene are MNHNS and SASEGT. This CDR3 spans 12 amino acids. In nucleotides, the CDR3 is TGTGCCAGCACCAACCTTGGTACGGGGCAGTTCTTC. Translated: CASTNLGTGQFF.